This TCR beta chain is drawn from a study of blood T cell repertoires in COVID-19. Study information: COVID-19 samples, acute and convalescent, were from the United States, Italy and Spain. PBMCs, B-cell-depleted T cells, or T cells provided the cDNA or gDNA that made up the material.

In germline, CDR1 is SGDLS, CDR2 YYNGEE. This CDR3 is built from 15 residues. Unmatched junction bases numbered 4, after V lost 4 bases and J lost 3 bases. Under the authors' procedure: Reference gene primer amplification gave estimated nucleated cell counts. Assay used: immunoSEQ multiplex PCR; TCRdb lists only in-frame clones, some missing. That table furnishes V, J and clone size, whereas the DNA furnished D and trimming. The sample records more than 80,000 clones, roughly 72% being singletons. The receptor was derived from a woman aged 55-69 years in a cohort sampled during active or convalescent COVID-19. Sequencing input: peripheral blood. The chain is built from TRBV9 and TRBJ2-1, with TRBD2 identical over 10 bases. The DNA for the CDR3 is TGTGCCAGCAGCCGTAGCGGGGGGCACTACAATGAGCAGTTCTTC. It specifies CASSRSGGHYNEQFF.